What follows are 25 T cell receptor beta chains derived from one specimen sequenced in a study of CD8 T cells in Susac syndrome. RNA in amounts of roughly 0.5 to 1 ug was reverse transcribed with random hexamers. TCRdb reprocessed the immunoSEQ multiplex PCR reads via MiXCR and lists one record per CDR3 protein. The sample gives about 120,000 distinct CDR3 sequences, about 95% of which show up once; about 0.19% is in the top ten. Sequencing was carried out using CD8+ T cells from PBMCs. Receptor source: a human donor with Susac syndrome.

V usage is TRBV4-3 and J usage is TRBJ2-7, with 12 bases lining up with TRBD2. V dropped 5 bases and J dropped 2; count of bases not matched to a gene: 4. The CDR3 is 15 amino acids. CDR1 and CDR2 from the germline V gene are LGHNA and YSLEER. The chain's CDR3 is CASSSGLAGTYEQYF. CDR3 nucleotide sequence: TGCGCCAGCAGCTCTGGACTAGCGGGAACCTACGAGCAGTACTTC.

The chain recombines TRBV5-8 with TRBJ2-5; D ambiguous. The CDR3 loop spans 15 amino acids. V lost 5 bases to trimming and J lost 5 bases, with 19 bases between them. The germline gives CDR1 SGHTS, CDR2 YDEGEE. The CDR3 protein is CASRRSASEEETQYF. The CDR3 DNA reads TGTGCCAGCAGACGGTCGGCTAGTGAGGAGGAGACCCAGTACTTC.

The chain joins TRBV3-1 to TRBJ2-7, with D perhaps given as TRBD1 or TRBD2 (5 bases each). There are 16 residues in the CDR3. The germline gives CDR1 LGHDT, CDR2 YNNKEL (reference sequence). The V and J ends lost 4 bases and 4 bases respectively, with 20 bases between them. The CDR3 here is CASSPGGPGPGYEQYF. The DNA of the CDR3 is TGTGCCAGCAGCCCTGGCGGCCCGGGGCCCGGTTACGAGCAGTACTTC.

The chain joins TRBV5-4 to TRBJ1-1; D not certain. Germline V gene data show CDR1 as SGHNT and CDR2 as YYREEE (reference sequence). V dropped 1 base and J dropped 4 bases, with 14 bases sitting between them. This CDR3 region has 15 residues. The CDR3 reads CASSLQRGSGTEAFF. The CDR3 nucleotides are TGTGCCAGCAGCTTGCAACGAGGGAGCGGCACTGAAGCTTTCTTT. Combining the CDR3 with reference TRBV5-4 and TRBJ1-1 gives the whole variable domain ETGVTQSPTHLIKTRGQQVTLRCSSQSGHNTVSWYQQALGQGPQFIFQYYREEENGRGNFPPRFSGLQFPNYSSELNVNALELDDSALYLCASSLQRGSGTEAFFGQGTRLTVV.

This clonotype came up a few times. The chain recombines TRBV6-2 or TRBV6-3 with TRBJ2-3; TRBD1 or TRBD2 may be the D gene (5 bases each). The V gene's germline CDR1 is MNHEY and CDR2 SVGEGT. This CDR3 has 13 amino acids. Trimming cost V 5 bases and J 8 bases, with 14 bases left between them. CDR3 sequence reads: CASSGTDHATQYF. In nucleotides, the CDR3 is TGTGCCAGCAGTGGGACGGACCATGCTACGCAGTATTTT.

The CDR3 nucleotides are TGTGCCAGCACCGACCCCCAGGGTGAGACCCAGTACTTC. This gives the protein CASTDPQGETQYF. J is TRBJ2-5 and V is TRBV25-1, with D maybe TRBD1 (5 bases). The CDR3 extends over 13 amino acids. CDR1 is MGHDK, CDR2 SYGVNS, per germline. Trimming left V 7 bases short and J 5 bases short, with 14 bases between.

This clonotype was picked up a small number of times. This sequence joins TRBV19 and TRBJ2-5; D tentatively reads TRBD1 or TRBD2 (5 bases each). Germline values: CDR1 LNHDA, CDR2 SQIVND (reference sequence). The CDR3 spans 14 residues. V was pared by 6 bases and J by 0 bases, with 11 bases between. CDR3 DNA sequence: TGTGCCAGTAGCCCTCTGGGGGACCAAGAGACCCAGTACTTC. It specifies CASSPLGDQETQYF.

The genes are TRBV20-1 and TRBJ2-1; 7 bases agree with TRBD2. Trimming took 0 bases from V and 8 from J; bases not matched to a gene: 1. The CDR3 length is 12 residues. CDR1 DFQATT and CDR2 SNEGSKA come from the germline V gene (reference sequence). CDR3 region: CSARDGGDEQFF. CDR3 nucleotide sequence: TGCAGTGCTAGAGATGGGGGGGATGAGCAGTTCTTC.

To note about this clonotype: Its ends do not fully match the called genes, so a read error is possible. The chain uses TRBV5-6 and TRBJ1-2; D remains unclear. Germline V gene data show CDR1 as SGHDT and CDR2 as YYEEEE. The CDR3 has 14 residues. CDR3 loop: CASSLGSLPYGYTF. The CDR3 bases are TGTGCCAGCAGTTTGGGATCTTTGCCATATGGCTACACCTTC.

This chain uses TRBV4-1 with TRBJ2-5, with 11 bases matching TRBD2. The germline gives CDR1 MGHRA, CDR2 YSYEKL. Germline trimming cut 1 base from V and 5 bases from J; bases unmatched to any gene: 6. The CDR3 sequence is 16 residues long. The CDR3 DNA is TGCGCCAGCAGCCAAGCGGGACTAGCGGTTCTGGAGACCCAGTACTTC. This encodes CASSQAGLAVLETQYF.

This chain connects TRBV6-2 or TRBV6-3 to TRBJ2-3; TRBD1 aligns across 9 bases. CDR1 and CDR2 from the germline V gene are MNHEY and SVGEGT. There are 14 residues in the CDR3. Trimming took 4 bases from V and 9 from J; bases not matched to a gene: 8. The CDR3 loop reads CASSSGQGWQTQYF. The CDR3 nucleotides read TGTGCCAGCAGTTCAGGACAGGGGTGGCAAACGCAGTATTTT.

This clonotype occurred once. V usage is TRBV7-2 and J usage is TRBJ1-3; 7 bases fit TRBD1. The V segment lost 5 bases and the J segment 4 bases; nucleotides outside the gene matches: 8. The CDR3 runs 15 residues. Germline CDR1 SGHTA, CDR2 FQGNSA. The CDR3 region is CASSVDWTGGNTIYF. CDR3 nucleotide sequence: TGTGCCAGCAGCGTAGACTGGACAGGCGGAAACACCATATATTTT.

This clonotype occurred a few times. This chain joins TRBV7-6 and TRBJ2-5, with D possibly being TRBD1 (5 bases). The CDR3 is 13 residues long. The V end was cut by 5 bases, the J end by 1 base, with 8 bases between. Germline V lookup: CDR1 SGHVS, CDR2 FNYEAQ. The CDR3 region has the DNA TGTGCCAGCAGCATGACAGTCCAAGAGACCCAGTACTTC. This sequence encodes CASSMTVQETQYF.

This sequence joins TRBV6-4 and TRBJ2-3; 7 nucleotides align to TRBD2. The V segment lost 3 bases and the J segment 4 bases; nucleotides outside the gene matches: 7. This CDR3 spans 15 amino acids. Germline V CDR1 and CDR2: MRHNA, SNTAGT. The CDR3 sequence is CASSESGNAPDTQYF. CDR3 nucleotides: TGTGCCAGCAGTGAAAGCGGGAACGCCCCAGATACGCAGTATTTT.

This clonotype is a singleton in its sample. V is TRBV20-1 and J is TRBJ1-6, with D unclear. The CDR3 runs to 14 residues. Trimming removed 0 bases from V and 7 bases from J, with 10 bases in between. The V gene's germline CDR1 is DFQATT and CDR2 SNEGSKA (reference sequence). CDR3: CSARDWRENSPLHF. In DNA, the CDR3 is TGCAGTGCTAGAGACTGGAGAGAAAATTCACCCCTCCACTTT.

The chain is built from TRBV12-3 or TRBV12-4 and TRBJ1-1; tentative D call: TRBD1 (6 bases). The CDR3 totals 12 residues. Deletions cut 6 bases from V and 7 bases from J, with 12 bases between. The CDR3 bases are TGTGCCAGCAGGCCGTACAGGGATGAAGCTTTCTTT. Translation: CASRPYRDEAFF.

The chain employs TRBV30 and TRBJ2-7; D is unclear. Trimming pared 4 bases from V and 3 bases from J, leaving 10 bases between. The CDR3 covers 12 residues. Germline V lookup: CDR1 GTSNPN, CDR2 SVGIG (reference sequence). The CDR3 nucleotides read TGTGCCTGGACCTCCTCGGTCTACGAGCAGTACTTC. It encodes CAWTSSVYEQYF.

The gene calls are TRBV7-9 and TRBJ2-7; D uncertain. The CDR3 extends over 12 amino acids. V lost 5 bases to trimming and J lost 6 bases, with 11 bases between them. Per the germline V gene, CDR1 is SEHNR and CDR2 is FQNEAQ (reference sequence). CDR3 region: CASSPPSLEQYF. The CDR3 DNA follows: TGTGCCAGCAGCCCACCCAGCCTCGAGCAGTACTTC.

The chain employs TRBV6-5 and TRBJ2-2; TRBD1 matches 8 bases. V trimming: 5 bases; J trimming: 4 bases; junction bases outside the gene matches: 6. From germline, CDR1 is MNHEY and CDR2 SVGAGI. The CDR3 is made up of 15 amino acids. The DNA for the CDR3 is TGTGCCAGCAGTGACAGGGGAGCATTCACCGGGGAGCTGTTTTTT. This encodes CASSDRGAFTGELFF.

This clonotype was counted once. The genes are TRBV11-2 and TRBJ1-6; D not resolved. Per the germline V gene, CDR1 is SGHAT and CDR2 is FQNNGV. The CDR3 spans 12 residues. Trimming cost V 7 bases and J 10 bases, with 11 bases left between them. CDR3 in DNA: TGTGCCAGCATCAGAGGGCCCTCACCCCTCCACTTT. Protein product: CASIRGPSPLHF.

This chain connects TRBV19 to TRBJ1-1; D is unclear. This CDR3 has 12 amino acids. Per germline, CDR1 LNHDA and CDR2 SQIVND (reference sequence). The V end lost 3 bases, the J end lost 1 base, and 3 bases lay between the germline ends. The CDR3 DNA reads as TGTGCCAGTAGTATGCCGAACACTGAAGCTTTCTTT. This sequence encodes CASSMPNTEAFF.

CDR3 loop: CASMDGGSYNSPLHF. In DNA form, the CDR3 reads TGCGCCAGTATGGACGGGGGCTCCTATAATTCACCCCTCCACTTT. The chain joins TRBV5-1 to TRBJ1-6, with D possibly matching TRBD1 (5 bases). CDR1 is SGHRS, CDR2 YFSETQ, per germline. Trimming left V 8 bases short and J 0 bases short, with 12 bases between. The CDR3 loop spans 15 amino acids.

The CDR3 DNA is TGTGCCAGCAGACCCGACAGGGGGACGGGAAACACCATATATTTT. Protein: CASRPDRGTGNTIYF. This chain connects TRBV7-6 to TRBJ1-3; 9 bases agree with TRBD1. With 6 bases clipped from V and 4 bases from J, the junction kept 7 bases outside the gene matches. The CDR3 has 15 residues. Looked up from germline, CDR1 is SGHVS and CDR2 is FNYEAQ.

J is TRBJ1-6 and V is TRBV9, with 8 bases aligning to TRBD1. Per the germline V gene, CDR1 is SGDLS and CDR2 is YYNGEE. This CDR3 has 14 residues. V lost 3 bases and J lost 10; bases outside the gene matches: 6. The CDR3 loop is CASSDGQGRSPLHF. In nucleotides, the CDR3 is TGTGCCAGCAGCGACGGACAGGGAAGATCACCCCTCCACTTT.

The J gene is TRBJ1-1, the V gene TRBV28, with D tentatively TRBD1 (5 bases). The germline V and J ends were trimmed by 8 bases and 10 bases, with 17 bases remaining between them. The V gene's germline CDR1 is MDHEN and CDR2 SYDVKM. The CDR3 consists of 12 residues. The CDR3 coding sequence is TGTGCCAGCTCCTTGGGGCCTTGGGGAGCTTTCTTT. Residues: CASSLGPWGAFF.